This TCR beta chain was captured in a study of CD8+ T cells in alopecia areata. Extracted RNA was reverse transcribed, and the resulting cDNA served as sequencing template. This table comes from immunoSEQ multiplex PCR, and its TCRdb copy is limited to in-frame clones, with some not included. Among roughly 150,000 clones listed, less than 65% were seen once. Worth noting for this clone: The antigen remains undetermined.

From germline, CDR1 is SNHLY and CDR2 FYNNEI. The CDR3 runs to 14 residues. The V end was cut by 3 bases, the J end by 2 bases, with 11 bases between. Study-level results: Between patients, shared TCR sequences were less clear than in mice. This was possibly due in part to HLA diversity in the patient population.

The rearrangement joins TRBV2 to TRBJ2-7; D may be TRBD2 (7 bases). This receptor was identified in a human donor in good health. Material: CD8+ T cells sorted from blood. The CDR3 DNA reads as TGTGCCAGCAGTGATAGGGGGGGCACCTACGAGCAGTACTTC. Its protein product is CASSDRGGTYEQYF. Supplemented by reference TRBV2 and TRBJ2-7, the full variable domain reads EPEVTQTPSHQVTQMGQEVILRCVPISNHLYFYWYRQILGQKVEFLVSFYNNEISEKSEIFDDQFSVERPDGSNFTLKIRSTKLEDSAMYFCASSDRGGTYEQYFGPGTRLTVT.